This section outlines one T cell receptor beta chain sequence together with its context. This entry belongs to a study of cytomegalovirus exposure and HLA in healthy donors. PCR used 60 Vbeta primers and 13 Jbeta primers. This table comes from immunoSEQ multiplex PCR, and its TCRdb copy is limited to in-frame clones, with some not included. The table records 130,000 or so clones, approximately 80% of them present only once. This CDR3 has 13 residues. The germline gives CDR1 LGHNT, CDR2 FRNRAP. Trimming took 7 bases from V and 8 from J, leaving 14 bases between them. The V and J genes are TRBV12-5 and TRBJ1-4, with D possibly TRBD1 on 6 matching bases. The receptor was derived from a man aged 18 to 29 in good health and CMV-seropositive. Input material: PBMCs. Written as DNA, the CDR3 is TGTGCTAGTGCCCGGGACACCCAAGAAAAACTGTTTTTT. Its protein product is CASARDTQEKLFF.